This T cell receptor beta chain originates from a study of blood T cell repertoires in COVID-19. This clone has a single count. The CDR3 is made up of 14 amino acids. V lost 4 bases to trimming and J lost 5 bases, with 15 bases between them. Germline V lookup: CDR1 SGHNT, CDR2 YYREEE (reference sequence). TCRdb's table, derived via immunoSEQ multiplex PCR, lists solely in-frame clones and lacks some. The profile covers 200,000 to 300,000 clones, with 75% to 90% appearing a single time and over 1.5% taken by the ten largest. The sequence was collected from a man younger than 40 with active or convalescent COVID-19. This chain links TRBV5-4 with TRBJ1-2; weak D call: TRBD1 (6 bases). Material: peripheral blood. For the CDR3, the DNA is TGTGCCAGCAGCCTGGACACCAGGGGATATGGCTACACCTTC. Translating gives CASSLDTRGYGYTF.